The TCR beta chain under discussion was sequenced for a study of early T cells in non-severe SARS-CoV-2 infection listed by TCRdb under 2021. For context, the study as a whole: TCR sequencing used bulk RNA from unsorted whole blood, so alpha and beta chains could not be paired. The paper as a whole reports these results and caveats: VDJdb matching was skewed toward anti-spike CD8 responses, so virus-specific expansions were likely underestimated and private and CD4 specificities were missed.

This clonotype was recorded a few times. Which antigen it targets is not known. No clone much larger than this one lies a single base away; base qualities are absent. This was a case-control study nested in a cohort of healthcare workers in London, UK, who had nasopharyngeal swab PCR tests and blood samples taken every week. Healthcare workers were enrolled in the week of the UK lockdown, from 23 to 31 March 2020, and were followed every week for up to roughly 15 weeks. Library prep was done by 5' RACE. The data were produced on a NextSeq 500. To correct for sequencing error and PCR bias, the TCR library protocol tagged individual cDNA molecules with unique molecular identifiers. TCR alpha and beta chains were both sequenced, and the abundances of alpha and beta sequences in each sample were closely correlated with each other. Concerning the study's data processing: Decombinator V4 was used to perform V gene, J gene and CDR3 annotation of TCR sequences. Expanded TCRs were defined as changing significantly between any two time points under a Poisson model with p below 0.0001. TCR abundances were normalised to the total number of TCRs sequenced per sample and expressed as counts per million. MAIT TCRs were defined by TRAV1-2 paired with TRAJ12, TRAJ20 or TRAJ33, and iNKT TCRs by TRAV10 paired with TRAJ18. VDJdb, accessed 1 November 2021, was searched for CMV, EBV and SARS-CoV-2 annotated TCRs, excluding TCRs annotated for multiple antigens. The public sequencing data were trimmed at Q25 with fastp and processed into clonotypes with MiXCR by TCRdb, which kept only in-frame beta chains. Each CDR3 protein gets just one entry, which takes the most common genes and DNA from the rows behind it. The V and J calls come from TCRdb's annotation, not from the publication. In all, the sample holds under 60,000 distinct CDR3 sequences, and 9.3% of those were seen once. The ten largest clones take up around 21% of the sample.

V gives up 5 bases and J gives up 4 bases, and the segment between their germline ends measures 11 bases. CDR1 SEHNR and CDR2 FQNEAQ were looked up in the germline V gene (reference sequence). The CDR3 runs 13 amino acids, cysteine and phenylalanine included. Solely the CDR3 DNA is kept, with 39 bases framed from the first base. This TCR derives from an adult who was a healthcare worker with PCR-confirmed SARS-CoV-2 infection or an uninfected control (not recorded which). The chain employs TRBV7-9 and TRBJ1-1; the D region possibly corresponds to TRBD1 (5 bases align). The sequenced sample consisted of whole blood. The nucleotide sequence is TGTGCCAGCAGCGAGGACATAGGCACTGAAGCTTTCTTT. Translated, it gives CASSEDIGTEAFF.